This T cell receptor beta chain came from a study of identifying expanded T cells in peripheral blood. Germline assignment: CDR1 SGHVS and CDR2 FQNEAQ. The CDR3 is 16 amino acids. V was shortened by 5 bases and J by 2 bases, with 19 bases between the two germline ends. Method: immunoSEQ multiplex PCR; TCRdb's copy keeps in-frame clones and lacks some. The repertoire consists of some 120,000 clones, with approximately 88% occurring once and the leading ten covering 3.3%. J is TRBJ2-7 and V is TRBV7-8; D ambiguous. The sample taken for sequencing was blood. This TCR derives from a person between 18 and 75 years old in good health. The CDR3 DNA follows: TGTGCCAGCAGCGAAGGTGAGAGGTTTTTAACCTACGAGCAGTACTTC. Its protein product is CASSEGERFLTYEQYF.